This TCR beta chain emerged from a study of cytomegalovirus exposure and HLA in healthy donors. Data came from immunoSEQ multiplex PCR; TCRdb stores just in-frame clones and leaves some out. Of around 250,000 clones in the sample, roughly 90% were seen once. Donors came from a validation cohort of 90 to 150 subjects, distinct from the first 666-subject cohort. Overall study results and limits: The study put about 180 TCR beta chains on its list as cytomegalovirus-associated. The classifier reportedly diagnosed cytomegalovirus status with high sensitivity and specificity.

For this clone: The antigen is undetermined.

The V gene's germline CDR1 is MDHEN and CDR2 SYDVKM. This CDR3 comprises 20 residues. V lost 2 bases and J lost 0; bases outside the gene matches: 14. The sequence was collected from a woman aged 18-29 years in good health and CMV-seronegative. Sample: PBMCs. The chain has TRBV28 and TRBJ1-4; 8 bases align to TRBD1. This CDR3 is CASSLRRAGGSMATNEKLFF. The CDR3 DNA reads TGTGCCAGCAGTTTACGTAGGGCAGGGGGCTCCATGGCAACTAATGAAAAACTGTTTTTT.